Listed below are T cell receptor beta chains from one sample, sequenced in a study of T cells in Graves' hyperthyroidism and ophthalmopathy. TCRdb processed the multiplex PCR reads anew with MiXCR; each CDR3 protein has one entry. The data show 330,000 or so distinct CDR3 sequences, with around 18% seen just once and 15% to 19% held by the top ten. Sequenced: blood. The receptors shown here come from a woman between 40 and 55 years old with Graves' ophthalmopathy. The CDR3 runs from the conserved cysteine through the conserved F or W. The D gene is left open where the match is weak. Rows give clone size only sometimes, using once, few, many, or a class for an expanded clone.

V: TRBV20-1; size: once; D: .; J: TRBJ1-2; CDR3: CSARVPREGTVYGYTF; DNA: TGCAGTGCTAGAGTACCTCGTGAGGGGACGGTTTATGGCTACACCTTC
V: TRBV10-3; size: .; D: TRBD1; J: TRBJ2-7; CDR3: CATLHTGTGLDEQYF; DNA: TGTGCCACGCTTCACACCGGGACAGGGCTCGACGAGCAGTACTTC
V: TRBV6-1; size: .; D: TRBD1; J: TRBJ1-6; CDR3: CASRPGTGNNSPLHF; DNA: TGTGCCAGCAGACCTGGGACAGGCAATAATTCACCCCTCCACTTT
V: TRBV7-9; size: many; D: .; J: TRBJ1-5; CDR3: CASSLGREQGYNQPQHF; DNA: TGTGCCAGCAGCTTAGGCCGGGAGCAAGGTTACAATCAGCCCCAGCATTTT
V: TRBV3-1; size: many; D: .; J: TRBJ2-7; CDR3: CASSQVEGPYEQYF; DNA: TGTGCCAGCAGCCAAGTTGAGGGGCCCTACGAGCAGTACTTC
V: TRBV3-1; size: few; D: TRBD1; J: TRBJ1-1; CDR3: CASSHRQGGVRTEAFF; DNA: TGTGCCAGCAGCCATAGACAGGGCGGGGTTCGGACTGAAGCTTTCTTT
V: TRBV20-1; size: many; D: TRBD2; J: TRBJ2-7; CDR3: CSARVLVGGEQYF; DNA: TGCAGTGCTAGAGTTCTAGTCGGGGGGGAGCAGTACTTC
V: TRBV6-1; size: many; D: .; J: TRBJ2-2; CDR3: CASSDHRDHLGELFF; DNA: TGTGCCAGCAGTGACCACCGGGACCATCTCGGGGAGCTGTTTTTT
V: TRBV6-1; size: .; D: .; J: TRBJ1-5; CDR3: CASSRRVLSNQPQHF; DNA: TGTGCCAGCAGTCGACGGGTTTTGAGCAATCAGCCCCAGCATTTT
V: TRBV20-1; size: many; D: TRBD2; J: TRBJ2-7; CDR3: CSAVLSGRDDYEQYF; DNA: TGCAGTGCTGTCCTTAGCGGGAGGGACGATTACGAGCAGTACTTC
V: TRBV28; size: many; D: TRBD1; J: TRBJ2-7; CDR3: CASSQPGQTYEQYF; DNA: TGTGCCAGCAGCCAGCCGGGACAGACCTACGAGCAGTACTTC
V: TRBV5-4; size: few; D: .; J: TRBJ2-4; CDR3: CASSRGGAKNILYF; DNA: TGTGCCAGCAGCAGAGGGGGAGCCAAAAACATTCTGTACTTC
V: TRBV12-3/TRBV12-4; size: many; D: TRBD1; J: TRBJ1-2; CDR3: CASSTWDRIYGYTF; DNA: TGTGCCAGCAGTACCTGGGACAGAATCTATGGCTACACCTTC
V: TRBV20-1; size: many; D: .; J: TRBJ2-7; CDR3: CSARPPGYEQYF; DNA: TGCAGTGCTAGGCCCCCGGGTTACGAGCAGTACTTC
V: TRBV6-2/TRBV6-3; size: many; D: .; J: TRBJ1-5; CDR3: CASSAWDQPQHF; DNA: TGTGCCAGCAGCGCTTGGGATCAGCCCCAGCATTTT
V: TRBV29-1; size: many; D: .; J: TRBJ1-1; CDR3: CSVETPGYFF; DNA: TGCAGCGTTGAAACCCCAGGTTATTTCTTT
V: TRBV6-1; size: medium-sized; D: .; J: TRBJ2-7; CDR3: CASSEDREQYF; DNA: TGTGCCAGCAGTGAAGACCGCGAGCAGTACTTC
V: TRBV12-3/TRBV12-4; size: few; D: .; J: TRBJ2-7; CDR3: CASSPYGATGDYEQYF; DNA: TGTGCCAGCAGTCCTTATGGCGCGACAGGAGACTACGAGCAGTACTTC
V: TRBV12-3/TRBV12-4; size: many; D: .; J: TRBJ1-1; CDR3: CASSFGPIEAFF; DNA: TGTGCCAGCAGTTTTGGACCGATTGAAGCTTTCTTT
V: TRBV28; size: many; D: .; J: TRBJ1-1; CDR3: CATGLGITEAFF; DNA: TGTGCCACTGGGCTGGGGATAACTGAAGCTTTCTTT
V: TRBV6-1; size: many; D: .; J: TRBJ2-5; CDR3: CASSEMGGQETQYF; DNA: TGTGCCAGCAGTGAAATGGGGGGCCAAGAGACCCAGTACTTC
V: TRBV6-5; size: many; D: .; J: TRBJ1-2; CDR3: CASSYGHPGLGYTF; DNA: TGTGCCAGCAGTTACGGACACCCAGGGTTAGGCTACACCTTC
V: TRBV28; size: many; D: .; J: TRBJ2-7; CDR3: CASSPGGGPYEQYF; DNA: TGTGCCAGCAGCCCCGGGGGAGGCCCTTACGAGCAGTACTTC
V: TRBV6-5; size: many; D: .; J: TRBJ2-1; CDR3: CASRQSGSSYNEQFF; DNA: TGTGCCAGCAGACAGAGCGGGTCCTCCTACAATGAGCAGTTCTTC
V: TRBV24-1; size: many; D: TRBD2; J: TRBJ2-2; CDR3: CATSDLPGLARNTGELFF; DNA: TGTGCCACCAGTGATTTACCCGGACTAGCGAGAAACACCGGGGAGCTGTTTTTT
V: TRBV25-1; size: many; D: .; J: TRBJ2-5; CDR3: CASSATFGGQLETQYF; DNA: TGTGCCAGCAGTGCCACGTTCGGGGGGCAGTTGGAGACCCAGTACTTC
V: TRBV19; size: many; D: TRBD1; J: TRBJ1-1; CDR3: CASSPSNRGDTEAFF; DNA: TGTGCCAGTAGTCCCTCGAACAGGGGGGACACTGAAGCTTTCTTT
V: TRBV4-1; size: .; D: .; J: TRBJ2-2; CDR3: CASSQPTVKYTGELFF; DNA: TGCGCCAGCAGCCAGCCAACGGTCAAGTACACCGGGGAGCTGTTTTTT
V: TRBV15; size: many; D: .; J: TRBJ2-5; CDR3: CATSRDRGGGETQYF; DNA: TGTGCCACCAGCAGAGATAGGGGCGGCGGAGAGACCCAGTACTTC
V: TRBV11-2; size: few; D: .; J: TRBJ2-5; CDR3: CASSQTTGRETQYF; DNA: TGTGCCAGCAGCCAGACGACAGGTCGGGAGACCCAGTACTTC
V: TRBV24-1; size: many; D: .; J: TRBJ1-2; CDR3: CATSVGSNYGYTF; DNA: TGTGCCACCAGTGTTGGCTCTAACTATGGCTACACCTTC
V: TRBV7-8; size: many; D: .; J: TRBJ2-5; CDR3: CASSLVVGKETQYF; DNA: TGTGCCAGCAGCTTAGTTGTAGGGAAAGAGACCCAGTACTTC
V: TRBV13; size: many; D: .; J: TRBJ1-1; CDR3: CASSEGRFEAFF; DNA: TGTGCCAGCAGCGAAGGCAGATTTGAAGCTTTCTTT
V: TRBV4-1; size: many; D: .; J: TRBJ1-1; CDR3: CASSQVGETTEAFF; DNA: TGCGCCAGCAGCCAAGTCGGGGAGACCACTGAAGCTTTCTTT
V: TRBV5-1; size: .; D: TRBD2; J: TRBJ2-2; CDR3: CASSGGLAGVGGTGELFF; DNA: TGCGCCAGCAGCGGGGGACTAGCGGGAGTTGGGGGCACCGGGGAGCTGTTTTTT
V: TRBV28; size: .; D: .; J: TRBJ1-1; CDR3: CASSLLAGRTEAFF; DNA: TGTGCCAGCAGTTTACTCGCAGGGCGGACTGAAGCTTTCTTT
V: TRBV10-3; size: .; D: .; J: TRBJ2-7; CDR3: CASSDWTVSYEQYF; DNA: TGTGCCAGCAGTGATTGGACTGTATCCTACGAGCAGTACTTC
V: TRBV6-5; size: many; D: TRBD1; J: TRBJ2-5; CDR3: CASSYPTGMGETQYF; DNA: TGTGCCAGCAGTTACCCGACAGGGATGGGGGAGACCCAGTACTTC
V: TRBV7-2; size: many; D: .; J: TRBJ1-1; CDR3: CASSTAGGDTEAFF; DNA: TGTGCCAGCAGCACCGCCGGGGGTGACACTGAAGCTTTCTTT
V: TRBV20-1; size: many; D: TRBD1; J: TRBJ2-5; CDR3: CSARGGQGGLETQYF; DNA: TGCAGTGCTAGGGGGGGACAGGGAGGGTTAGAGACCCAGTACTTC
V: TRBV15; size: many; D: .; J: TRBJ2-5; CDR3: CATSRDHDGQPQYF; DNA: TGTGCCACCAGCAGAGATCATGATGGGCAACCCCAGTACTTC